This T cell receptor (beta chain) was sequenced in a study of blood T cell repertoires in COVID-19. Study at large: T cells, B-cell-depleted T cells, or PBMCs supplied cDNA or gDNA.

How the authors handled the data: By means of reference gene primer amplification, nucleated cell counts were estimated. Profiled with immunoSEQ multiplex PCR; TCRdb holds only in-frame clones, not every one. That table is the source of V, J and clone size, and D and trimming were worked out from the DNA. The data contain 80,000 or so clones, around 80% of them singletons. This CDR3 contains 19 residues. Looked up from germline, CDR1 is KGHSH and CDR2 is LQKENI. With 3 bases clipped from V and 3 bases from J, the junction kept 17 bases outside the gene matches. The sequence was collected from a man aged 60-69 years with acute or convalescent COVID-19. This chain links TRBV18 with TRBJ1-1; TRBD1 matches 9 bases. Sample: peripheral blood. In nucleotides, the CDR3 is TGTGCCAGCTCACCCGACGGGGGTGTCCCGGGACAGGGCCACACTGAAGCTTTCTTT. Translated: CASSPDGGVPGQGHTEAFF. The variable domain in full, with the rest retrieved from reference TRBV18 and TRBJ1-1, is NAGVMQNPRHLVRRRGQEARLRCSPMKGHSHVYWYRQLPEEGLKFMVYLQKENIIDESGMPKERFSAEFPKEGPSILRIQQVVRGDSAAYFCASSPDGGVPGQGHTEAFFGQGTRLTVV.